The 24 T cell receptor beta chains below were found in one sample sequenced in a study of graft-versus-host responses after intestinal transplantation. Sequencing used immunoSEQ multiplex PCR; TCRdb keeps in-frame clones, though not all of them. In the table there are about 24,000 clones, 35% to 50% of which are singletons. The material was alloreactive CD4+ T cells from a mixed lymphocyte reaction culture, obtained before intestinal transplant. Subset meaning: CFSE-low proliferating T cells sorted from roughly six-day pre-transplant mixed lymphocyte reaction (GvH or HvG direction). The origin of the receptors is a human patient who received an intestinal transplant.

The genes are TRBV11-2 and TRBJ2-7, with D hard to call. The CDR3 spans 13 residues. CDR1 is SGHAT and CDR2 is FQNNGV in the germline V gene. V was shortened by 0 bases and J by 6 bases, with 9 bases between the two germline ends. The CDR3 DNA reads as TGTGCCAGCAGCTTAGATCTCAGGTCCGAGCAGTACTTC. This encodes CASSLDLRSEQYF.

The rearrangement joins TRBV10-2 to TRBJ2-7; no clear D. Germline V CDR1 and CDR2: WSHSY, SAAADI. There are 11 residues in the CDR3. The ends were cut back, 6 bases at V and 3 bases at J, with 6 bases in the middle. This CDR3 is CASRVLYEQYF. The CDR3 DNA reads TGCGCCAGCAGGGTACTCTACGAGCAGTACTTC.

V gene TRBV2 combines with J gene TRBJ1-2; no reliable D call. Trimming took off 1 base at V and 4 bases at J, with 19 bases between the two ends. Germline assignment: CDR1 SNHLY and CDR2 FYNNEI. This CDR3 has 17 residues. CDR3 sequence reads: CASSEGPRWTDFYGYTF. For the CDR3, the DNA is TGTGCCAGCAGTGAAGGCCCGCGCTGGACGGACTTCTATGGCTACACCTTC.

V is TRBV18 and J is TRBJ2-3, with a tentative D call TRBD2 (5 bases). The germline gives CDR1 KGHSH, CDR2 LQKENI. V was shortened by 1 base and J by 8 bases, with 13 bases between the two germline ends. The CDR3 covers 14 residues. The CDR3 loop is CASSPLSREGTQYF. The CDR3 nucleotides read TGTGCCAGCTCACCACTCAGTCGTGAGGGTACGCAGTATTTT.

The sample holds a few counts of this clone. The J gene is TRBJ2-1, the V gene TRBV2; 10 positions match TRBD2. The germline CDR1 and CDR2 sequences are SNHLY and FYNNEI. The J segment lost 4 bases and the V segment lost 6 bases, leaving 6 bases of the junction unmatched. CDR3 length: 15 amino acids. In DNA form, the CDR3 reads TGTGCCAGCAGGAAACTAGCGGGACGGTACAATGAGCAGTTCTTC. Translating it yields CASRKLAGRYNEQFF.

V gene TRBV9 combines with J gene TRBJ2-5; no definite D call. Germline loops: CDR1 SGDLS, CDR2 YYNGEE. The CDR3 sequence is 15 residues long. Trimming left V 0 bases short and J 1 base short, with 10 bases between. CDR3 nucleotides: TGTGCCAGCAGCGTAGGTCTAATTCCCCAAGAGACCCAGTACTTC. Amino acid sequence: CASSVGLIPQETQYF.

This clone showed up just a few times. The chain's CDR3 is CASSPLPREKLFF. CDR3 nucleotide sequence: TGTGCCAGCTCACCACTGCCCCGGGAAAAACTGTTTTTT. The V gene is TRBV18, the J gene TRBJ1-4; D gene unclear. Germline loops: CDR1 KGHSH, CDR2 LQKENI. The CDR3 is 13 amino acids. The germline V and J ends were trimmed by 1 base and 8 bases, with 8 bases remaining between them.

The chain carries TRBV28 and TRBJ1-5; 7 positions match TRBD1. This CDR3 is 13 amino acids long. Germline V gene data show CDR1 as MDHEN and CDR2 as SYDVKM. The junction had 5 bases not matched to a gene; V was cut back by 6 bases and J by 6 bases. The CDR3 sequence: CASRRQGGQPQHF. The CDR3 DNA reads TGTGCCAGCAGGAGACAGGGAGGTCAGCCCCAGCATTTT.

V and J are TRBV7-8 and TRBJ2-1, with TRBD2 identical over 12 bases. The CDR3 consists of 15 residues. Germline loops: CDR1 SGHVS, CDR2 FQNEAQ. V gave up 5 bases and J gave up 5 bases; unmatched junction bases: 4. CDR3 in amino acids: CASSPGLAGHNEQFF. The CDR3 bases are TGTGCCAGCAGCCCCGGACTAGCGGGACACAATGAGCAGTTCTTC.

Here the CDR3 DNA reads TGTGCCTGGAGTCGCGACAGGACCTACACTGAAGCTTTCTTT. Amino acid sequence: CAWSRDRTYTEAFF. The rearrangement uses TRBV30 and TRBJ1-1; D may be TRBD1 (6 bases). Germline-derived CDR1 and CDR2 are GTSNPN and SVGIG (reference sequence). The V gene lost 2 bases and the J gene lost 3 bases, with 13 bases spanning the gap. This CDR3 is 14 amino acids long.

J is TRBJ2-2 and V is TRBV2; possibly TRBD1 for D (5 bases). Per the germline V gene, CDR1 is SNHLY and CDR2 is FYNNEI. Between the trimmed V and J ends, which lost 4 bases and 5 bases, there was a span of 17 bases. This CDR3 is built from 16 residues. CDR3 loop: CASSASRASVTGELFF. CDR3 in DNA: TGTGCCAGCAGTGCGAGCAGGGCCTCGGTTACCGGGGAGCTGTTTTTT.

The chain is built from TRBV5-1 and TRBJ2-5, with D possibly TRBD1 on 5 matching bases. Germline V CDR1 and CDR2: SGHRS, YFSETQ. With 0 bases removed from V and 5 bases from J, the gap between germline ends came to 5 bases. The CDR3 consists of 12 residues. The CDR3: CASSLEGETQYF. CDR3 bases: TGCGCCAGCAGCTTGGAGGGGGAGACCCAGTACTTC. Variable domain in full (rest from reference TRBV5-1 and TRBJ2-5): KAGVTQTPRYLIKTRGQQVTLSCSPISGHRSVSWYQQTPGQGLQFLFEYFSETQRNKGNFPGRFSGRQFSNSRSEMNVSTLELGDSALYLCASSLEGETQYFGPGTRLLVL.

In its sample, this clone was seen a few times. The chain is built from TRBV5-1 and TRBJ1-6; 7 bases align to TRBD1. The V gene end was trimmed by 2 bases and the J gene end by 8 bases; junction bases not matched to a gene: 4. CDR3 length equals 14 residues. Germline V gene sequence: CDR1 SGHRS, CDR2 YFSETQ. CDR3 region: CASSFDRAYSPLHF. For the CDR3, the DNA is TGCGCCAGCAGCTTCGACAGGGCCTATTCACCCCTCCACTTT.

This chain joins TRBV30 and TRBJ2-3; D not certain. This CDR3 region has 14 residues. The V gene's germline CDR1 is GTSNPN and CDR2 SVGIG (reference sequence). Trimming took 0 bases from V and 0 from J, leaving 7 bases between them. In DNA form, the CDR3 reads TGTGCCTGGAGTGTACTCTCAAGCACAGATACGCAGTATTTT. Its protein product is CAWSVLSSTDTQYF. The whole variable domain, filled in from reference TRBV30 and TRBJ2-3, reads SQTIHQWPATLVQPVGSPLSLECTVEGTSNPNLYWYRQAAGRGLQLLFYSVGIGQISSEVPQNLSASRPQDRQFILSSKKLLLSDSGFYLCAWSVLSSTDTQYFGPGTRLTVL.

V gene TRBV5-3 combines with J gene TRBJ2-1; 8 bases fit TRBD2. TRBV5-3 is filed as an ORF, its function uncertain. After removal of 4 bases from V and 4 bases from J, the junction contained 10 bases not matched to a gene. The CDR3 has 16 residues. The CDR3 DNA follows: TGTGCCAGAAGCCCCACCGCCAGCGGGGGTTACAATGAGCAGTTCTTC. This sequence encodes CARSPTASGGYNEQFF.

The chain couples TRBV7-8 to TRBJ1-2; D unclear. CDR1 SGHVS and CDR2 FQNEAQ come from the germline V gene. CDR3 length: 14 residues. V was shortened by 1 base and J by 8 bases, with 14 bases between the two germline ends. The CDR3 spells CASSLDGIWGGYTF. Here the CDR3 DNA reads TGTGCCAGCAGCTTAGACGGGATTTGGGGAGGCTACACCTTC. The full variable domain, with the rest looked up from reference TRBV7-8 and TRBJ1-2, is GAGVSQSPRYKVAKRGQDVALRCDPISGHVSLFWYQQALGQGPEFLTYFQNEAQLDKSGLPSDRFFAERPEGSVSTLKIQRTQQEDSAVYLCASSLDGIWGGYTFGSGTRLTVV.

Judged by abundance, this clone is medium-sized. The chain carries TRBV2 and TRBJ1-1; possibly TRBD1 for D (6 bases). The CDR3 consists of 13 residues. Trimming took off 7 bases at V and 5 bases at J, with 14 bases between the two ends. Germline values: CDR1 SNHLY, CDR2 FYNNEI. DNA of the CDR3: TGTGCCAGCATGGAGACAGGTGTGACTGAAGCTTTCTTT. Translation gives CASMETGVTEAFF.

The V and J genes are TRBV7-2 and TRBJ2-3; TRBD2 agrees at 7 bases. V trimming: 2 bases; J trimming: 4 bases; junction bases outside the gene matches: 3. Looked up from germline, CDR1 is SGHTA and CDR2 is FQGNSA. CDR3 length: 14 amino acids. The CDR3 is CASSLRTSPDTQYF. The DNA for the CDR3 is TGTGCCAGCAGCTTACGGACTAGTCCAGATACGCAGTATTTT.

V usage is TRBV20-1 and J usage is TRBJ1-1; D gene uncertain. Trimming stripped 6 bases from V and 4 bases from J, with 9 bases between. Germline CDR1 is DFQATT and CDR2 is SNEGSKA (reference sequence). CDR3 size: 11 residues. The CDR3 nucleotides are TGCAGTGCGCCCGGGGTCACTGAAGCTTTCTTT. Translating it yields CSAPGVTEAFF.

This clone is a singleton in its sample. The CDR3 region is CASSLVWLAGVSSYEQYF. The CDR3 region has the DNA TGTGCCAGCAGCTTAGTATGGCTAGCGGGAGTGAGCTCCTACGAGCAGTACTTC. This chain connects TRBV7-8 to TRBJ2-7, with 10 nucleotides matching TRBD2. Trimming took 1 base from V and 0 from J; bases not matched to a gene: 9. CDR1 and CDR2 (germline): SGHVS, FQNEAQ. The CDR3 spans 18 residues.

This clone has just one count. J is TRBJ1-3 and V is TRBV30, with TRBD1 identical over 10 bases. In germline, CDR1 is GTSNPN, CDR2 SVGIG (reference sequence). The V and J ends lost 5 bases and 3 bases, in that order; junction bases with no gene match: 4. The CDR3 has 14 residues. CDR3 coding DNA: TGTGCCTGGGACAGGGGGCGAGGTGGAAACACCATATATTTT. Translation: CAWDRGRGGNTIYF.

The genes are TRBV27 and TRBJ2-1, with TRBD1 matching 7 bases. The germline V gene has CDR1 MNHEY and CDR2 SMNVEV (reference sequence). This CDR3 has 16 amino acids. With 0 bases clipped from V and 2 bases from J, the junction kept 4 bases outside the gene matches. The CDR3, as DNA: TGTGCCAGCAGTTTATCGAGACAGGGCCCCTACAATGAGCAGTTCTTC. Its protein product is CASSLSRQGPYNEQFF.

In this sample, this clone is medium-sized. This chain joins TRBV7-9 and TRBJ1-3; 7 bases agree with TRBD1. Germline V CDR1 and CDR2: SEHNR, FQNEAQ (reference sequence). The CDR3 spans 16 residues. V trimming: 0 bases; J trimming: 0 bases; junction bases outside the gene matches: 2. The CDR3 DNA sequence: TGTGCCAGCAGCTTAGCGTGGACAGGCTCTGGAAACACCATATATTTT. This sequence encodes CASSLAWTGSGNTIYF.

This clone has more than one count but fewer than ten. V usage is TRBV18 and J usage is TRBJ1-6; TRBD1 aligns across 9 bases. There are 12 residues in the CDR3. Germline CDR1 and CDR2: KGHSH and LQKENI. The V gene end was trimmed by 8 bases and the J gene end by 7 bases; junction bases not matched to a gene: 0. DNA of the CDR3: TGTGCCAGCGGGACAGGGAATTCACCCCTCCACTTT. This encodes CASGTGNSPLHF.